This TCR beta chain was profiled in a study of regulatory T cells in long-lasting Graves disease. Construction of the TCR beta libraries employed iRepertoire HTBI primers in conjunction with Arm-PCR of CDR3 regions. MiXCR was run by TCRdb on the multiplex PCR reads, yielding one entry per CDR3 protein. The data hold 390,000 or so distinct CDR3 sequences, with about an eighth observed a single time. Time point defined: newly diagnosed GD, antithyroid drugs for less than 3 months. Making the TCR library involved RNA that had been extracted from PBMCs. V lost 4 bases, J lost 10 bases, and 17 bases lay in between. CDR1 SGHTS and CDR2 YDEGEE come from the germline V gene. This CDR3 has 13 residues. This clonotype was seen more than once but under ten times. A further study also used this sample, focusing on T cells in Graves' hyperthyroidism and ophthalmopathy. Turning to that study: The study defined stable Graves' hyperthyroidism as no ophthalmopathy progression within 18 months.

This receptor was obtained from a woman younger than 30 with Graves disease. This specimen was peripheral blood mononuclear cells (PBMCs), taken at new diagnosis, from a patient treated with antithyroid drugs. The gene calls are TRBV5-8 and TRBJ1-2; a weak D match, TRBD1 (5 bases). CDR3 residues: CASSPLLDSAYTF. CDR3 DNA: TGTGCCAGCAGCCCCCTCCTCGACAGTGCCTACACCTTC.